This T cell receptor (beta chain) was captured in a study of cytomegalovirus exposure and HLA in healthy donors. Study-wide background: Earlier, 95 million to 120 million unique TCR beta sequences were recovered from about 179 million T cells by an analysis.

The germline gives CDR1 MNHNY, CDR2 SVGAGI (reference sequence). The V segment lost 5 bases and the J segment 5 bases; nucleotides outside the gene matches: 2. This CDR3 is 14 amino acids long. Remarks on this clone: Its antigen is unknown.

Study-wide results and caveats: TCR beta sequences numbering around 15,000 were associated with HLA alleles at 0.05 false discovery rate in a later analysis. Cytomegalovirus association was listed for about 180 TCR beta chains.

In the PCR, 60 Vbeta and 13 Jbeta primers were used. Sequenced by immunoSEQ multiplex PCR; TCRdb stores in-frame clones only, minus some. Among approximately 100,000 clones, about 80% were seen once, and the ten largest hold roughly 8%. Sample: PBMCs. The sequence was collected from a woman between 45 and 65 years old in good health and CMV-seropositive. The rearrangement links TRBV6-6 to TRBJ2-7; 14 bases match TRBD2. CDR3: CASSGTSGSHEQYF. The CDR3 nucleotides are TGTGCCAGCAGTGGGACTAGCGGGAGCCACGAGCAGTACTTC.